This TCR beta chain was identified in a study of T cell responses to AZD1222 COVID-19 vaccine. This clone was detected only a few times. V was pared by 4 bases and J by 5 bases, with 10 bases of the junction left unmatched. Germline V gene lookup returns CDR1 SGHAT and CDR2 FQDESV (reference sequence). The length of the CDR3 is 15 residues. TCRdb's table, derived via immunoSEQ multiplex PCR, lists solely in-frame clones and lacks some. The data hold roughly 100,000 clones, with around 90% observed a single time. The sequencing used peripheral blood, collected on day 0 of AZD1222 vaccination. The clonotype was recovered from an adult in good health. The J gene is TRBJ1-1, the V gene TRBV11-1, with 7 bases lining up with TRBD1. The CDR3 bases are TGTGCCAGCAGCTCCTCGACAGGGATGTTTACTGAAGCTTTCTTT. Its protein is CASSSSTGMFTEAFF.